The entry below describes one TCR beta chain. Using immunoSEQ multiplex PCR, the repertoire was profiled, and TCRdb retains in-frame clones only, with some absent. The sample consists of some 130,000 clones, more than 70% of them appearing once. This sample was included in a study of control samples from healthy donors and cancer patients. Germline CDR1 reads SGHRS; CDR2 reads YFSETQ. The CDR3 totals 11 residues. V shed 4 bases, J shed 13 bases, and the junction held 2 bases outside the gene matches. Material for sequencing was blood. The clonotype comes from a man aged 35 to 55 in good health. The chain has TRBV5-1 and TRBJ1-4; 9 positions agree with TRBD1. The CDR3 reads CASSPGQGLFF. The CDR3 DNA is TGCGCCAGCAGCCCGGGACAGGGACTGTTTTTT.